Each of the 21 T cell receptor beta chains below was sequenced from the same sample in a study of T cell responses to AZD1222 COVID-19 vaccine. This table comes from immunoSEQ multiplex PCR, and its TCRdb copy is limited to in-frame clones, with some not included. Of about 130,000 clones in the sample, roughly 93% are singletons; the top ten hold around 7.1%. Sequencing used peripheral blood, obtained 28 days after the second AZD1222 dose. Receptors originate from an adult who received the AZD1222 COVID-19 vaccine.

The CDR3 DNA sequence: TGTGCCAGCAGTTCTGCGGGGGGCTCCCCAGATACGCAGTATTTT. Amino acid sequence: CASSSAGGSPDTQYF. The gene calls are TRBV28 and TRBJ2-3; 8 nucleotides align to TRBD2. Per germline, CDR1 MDHEN and CDR2 SYDVKM. This CDR3 is built from 15 residues. With V trimmed by 4 bases and J by 4 bases, 7 bases remained unmatched. Full variable domain (rest looked up from reference TRBV28 and TRBJ2-3): DVKVTQSSRYLVKRTGEKVFLECVQDMDHENMFWYRQDPGLGLRLIYFSYDVKMKEKGDIPEGYSVSREKKERFSLILESASTNQTSMYLCASSSAGGSPDTQYFGPGTRLTVL.

V and J are TRBV3-1 (or the pseudogene TRBV3-2) and TRBJ1-5; D is undetermined. Germline V CDR1 and CDR2: LGHDT, YNNKEL (reference sequence). This CDR3 region has 13 residues. Trimming removed 2 bases at V and 7 bases at J, with 9 bases between. The CDR3 nucleotides read TGTGCCAGCAGCCAAATGGTGGGACAGCCCCAGCATTTT. Its protein product is CASSQMVGQPQHF.

The V and J genes are TRBV6-2 or TRBV6-3 and TRBJ1-1; D unresolved. V gave up 4 bases and J gave up 1 base, with 7 bases separating them. From germline, CDR1 is MNHEY and CDR2 SVGEGT. The CDR3 length is 13 residues. CDR3 in amino acids: CASSSNRNTEAFF. As DNA, the CDR3 is TGTGCCAGCAGTTCAAACAGGAACACTGAAGCTTTCTTT.

This chain uses TRBV2 with TRBJ1-1; 8 positions agree with TRBD1. The V gene end was trimmed by 4 bases and the J gene end by 7 bases; junction bases not matched to a gene: 8. Germline V gene sequence: CDR1 SNHLY, CDR2 FYNNEI. The CDR3 consists of 14 residues. The CDR3: CASSAGQTGVEAFF. For the CDR3, the DNA is TGTGCCAGCAGTGCTGGCCAGACAGGGGTTGAAGCTTTCTTT. Drawing the rest from reference TRBV2 and TRBJ1-1, the complete variable domain is EPEVTQTPSHQVTQMGQEVILRCVPISNHLYFYWYRQILGQKVEFLVSFYNNEISEKSEIFDDQFSVERPDGSNFTLKIRSTKLEDSAMYFCASSAGQTGVEAFFGQGTRLTVV.

The chain is built from TRBV15 and TRBJ1-5; no definite D call. Trimming took off 0 bases at V and 1 base at J, with 7 bases between the two ends. CDR1 and CDR2 from the germline V gene are LNHNV and YYDKDF (reference sequence). The CDR3 contains 15 residues. In nucleotides, the CDR3 is TGTGCCACCAGCAGAGATCGCGCCAGCAATCAGCCCCAGCATTTT. This sequence encodes CATSRDRASNQPQHF.

This rearrangement joins TRBV30 to TRBJ1-3; 7 bases map to TRBD1. The CDR3 extends over 13 amino acids. CDR1 is GTSNPN and CDR2 is SVGIG in the germline V gene (reference sequence). The junction had 2 bases not matched to a gene; V was cut back by 4 bases and J by 2 bases. CDR3 DNA sequence: TGTGCCTGGACAACAGGGGCTGGAAACACCATATATTTT. Translating gives CAWTTGAGNTIYF.

The chain recombines TRBV18 with TRBJ1-5; a weak D match, TRBD1 (5 bases). The V gene's germline CDR1 is KGHSH and CDR2 LQKENI. V dropped 4 bases and J dropped 3 bases, with 19 bases sitting between them. The CDR3 runs 17 residues. CDR3 nucleotide sequence: TGTGCCAGCTCACGAGGAGTCCGGGGGTTGGTCAATCAGCCCCAGCATTTT. Residues: CASSRGVRGLVNQPQHF.

This chain joins TRBV5-3 and TRBJ1-5; D unresolved. Being an ORF, TRBV5-3 has a function that is uncertain. With 6 bases removed from V and 2 bases from J, the gap between germline ends came to 12 bases. CDR3 size: 14 residues. The CDR3 DNA reads TGTGCCAGAACCGAGTCCACTTGCAATCAGCCCCAGCATTTT. It specifies CARTESTCNQPQHF.

This clone was found once. The V gene is TRBV9, the J gene TRBJ1-1; TRBD1 aligns across 9 bases. Germline values: CDR1 SGDLS, CDR2 YYNGEE. The junction had 1 base not matched to a gene; V was cut back by 0 bases and J by 1 base. There are 15 residues in the CDR3. CDR3 DNA: TGTGCCAGCAGCGTAGAGGGACAGGGGAACACTGAAGCTTTCTTT. It codes for CASSVEGQGNTEAFF.

In its sample, this clone was seen once. The DNA of the CDR3 is TGTGCCAGCAGCTGGGGTAGCGGGCCCAACAATGAGCAGTTCTTC. Translated, it gives CASSWGSGPNNEQFF. The chain links TRBV5-8 to TRBJ2-1, with 7 bases matching TRBD2. The CDR3 loop spans 15 amino acids. V was clipped by 3 bases and J by 5 bases; unmatched bases: 8. Germline CDR1 SGHTS, CDR2 YDEGEE.

This rearrangement joins TRBV12-3 or TRBV12-4 to TRBJ1-3; D remains unclear. Trimming cost V 10 bases and J 8 bases, with 18 bases left between them. This CDR3 region has 13 residues. Written as DNA, the CDR3 is TGTGCCACCCGCCGCCGTTCGGCTCACACCATATATTTT. It specifies CATRRRSAHTIYF.

The chain links TRBV15 to TRBJ1-6, with D unclear. Trimming took 5 bases from V and 7 from J, leaving 6 bases between them. The CDR3 sequence is 12 residues long. Germline lookup yields CDR1 LNHNV and CDR2 YYDKDF (reference sequence). The CDR3 region is CATSERNSPLHF. Written as DNA, the CDR3 is TGTGCCACCAGCGAACGGAATTCACCCCTCCACTTT.

The genes are TRBV28 and TRBJ2-7; D is unclear. Looked up from germline, CDR1 is MDHEN and CDR2 is SYDVKM. The CDR3 is made up of 12 amino acids. V dropped 3 bases and J dropped 3 bases, with 6 bases sitting between them. The CDR3 nucleotides read TGTGCCAGCAGTTTGGGGTTCTACGAGCAGTACTTC. Residues: CASSLGFYEQYF.

This clone was observed a single time. The gene calls are TRBV4-3 and TRBJ1-2; D might be TRBD1 (5 bases). Germline V gene lookup returns CDR1 LGHNA and CDR2 YSLEER. The CDR3 consists of 15 residues. The ends were cut back, 0 bases at V and 4 bases at J, with 12 bases in the middle. The CDR3 nucleotides read TGCGCCAGCAGCCAAGATTTGGCAGGGACCTATGGCTACACCTTC. Its translation is CASSQDLAGTYGYTF.

This clone was counted only a few times. The gene calls are TRBV27 and TRBJ2-7; 8 bases fit TRBD2. The CDR3 is 18 amino acids. The germline gives CDR1 MNHEY, CDR2 SMNVEV (reference sequence). V dropped 2 bases and J dropped 2; count of bases not matched to a gene: 14. Here the CDR3 reads CASSLNSPGSGETYEQYF. The DNA for the CDR3 is TGTGCCAGCAGTTTAAACTCCCCAGGTAGCGGGGAAACCTACGAGCAGTACTTC.

This clone was found once. This chain connects TRBV7-2 to TRBJ2-2; either TRBD1 or TRBD2 may fit D (6 bases each). V was cut by 5 bases and J by 4 bases, with 17 bases left in between. Looked up from germline, CDR1 is SGHTA and CDR2 is FQGNSA. The CDR3 totals 16 residues. CDR3 nucleotide sequence: TGTGCCAGCAGCCCGAGGGGGGCCACTTTCACCGGGGAGCTGTTTTTT. It specifies CASSPRGATFTGELFF.

This clone was found once. V is TRBV3-1 (or the pseudogene TRBV3-2) and J is TRBJ1-4, with 7 nucleotides matching TRBD1. Germline CDR1 LGHDT, CDR2 YNNKEL (reference sequence). This CDR3 has 16 residues. V lost 0 bases and J lost 8; bases outside the gene matches: 9. CDR3 protein: CASSQDQTGSREKLFF. CDR3 DNA: TGTGCCAGCAGCCAAGACCAGACAGGGTCTCGCGAAAAACTGTTTTTT.

This sequence joins TRBV7-6 and TRBJ1-6; no clear D gene. Germline CDR1 SGHVS, CDR2 FNYEAQ. The CDR3 length is 15 residues. Trimming shortened V by 1 base and J by 5 bases, and 9 bases separated the two germline ends. CDR3 sequence: CASSLEAAHNSPLHF. DNA of the CDR3: TGTGCCAGCAGCTTAGAGGCGGCCCATAATTCACCCCTCCACTTT.

The chain joins TRBV30 to TRBJ2-7; D gene ambiguous. The V and J ends lost 4 bases and 2 bases respectively, with 6 bases between them. This CDR3 has 11 residues. Germline assignment: CDR1 GTSNPN and CDR2 SVGIG (reference sequence). The DNA for the CDR3 is TGTGCCTGGAACCGGGCCTACGAGCAGTACTTC. Its protein is CAWNRAYEQYF.

The chain combines TRBV10-3 with TRBJ1-3; 9 bases line up with TRBD1. CDR1 is ENHRY, CDR2 SYGVKD, per germline. The CDR3 spans 14 residues. Unmatched junction bases numbered 6, after V lost 6 bases and J lost 6 bases. The CDR3 reads CAISTGTGKNTIYF. The CDR3 region has the DNA TGTGCCATCAGCACCGGGACAGGGAAAAACACCATATATTTT.

In DNA form, the CDR3 reads TGCGCCAGCAGCCTATCCGTGGGGCGGAACTATGGCTACACCTTC. Its protein product is CASSLSVGRNYGYTF. V usage is TRBV4-3 and J usage is TRBJ1-2; possibly TRBD1 for D (5 bases). The CDR3 is made up of 15 amino acids. Trimming took off 4 bases at V and 2 bases at J, with 14 bases between the two ends. Germline CDR1 LGHNA, CDR2 YSLEER.